The 8 T cell receptor beta chains reported below all come from one sample, sequenced in a study of cytomegalovirus exposure and HLA in healthy donors. Primers for the PCR totalled 60 Vbeta and 13 Jbeta. The repertoire was sequenced with immunoSEQ multiplex PCR; TCRdb's copy has only in-frame clones and lacks some. Here the sample spans about 140,000 clones, around three quarters being singletons. Sequenced sample: PBMCs. The receptors shown here come from a man in his forties in good health and CMV-seropositive.

The rearrangement joins TRBV18 to TRBJ1-6; 9 bases line up with TRBD1. The CDR3 has 16 residues. V was clipped by 4 bases and J by 10 bases; unmatched bases: 11. Germline V gives CDR1 KGHSH, CDR2 LQKENI. The CDR3: CASSHLSGTGLSPLHF. As DNA, the CDR3 is TGTGCCAGCTCACACTTATCCGGGACAGGGTTGTCACCCCTCCACTTT.

The V gene is TRBV27, the J gene TRBJ1-6; 8 bases map to TRBD1. Germline-derived CDR1 and CDR2 are MNHEY and SMNVEV (reference sequence). The V gene end was trimmed by 3 bases and the J gene end by 10 bases; junction bases not matched to a gene: 5. The CDR3 sequence is 14 residues long. Here the CDR3 DNA reads TGTGCCAGCAGTTTCGGACAGGGTTGGTCACCCCTCCACTTT. Translated, it gives CASSFGQGWSPLHF.

The rearrangement joins TRBV7-6 to TRBJ2-1; TRBD2 agrees at 9 bases. This CDR3 has 13 amino acids. CDR1 and CDR2 from the germline V gene are SGHVS and FNYEAQ. V lost 2 bases to trimming and J lost 9 bases; unmatched junction nucleotides: 2. The CDR3 protein is CASSLLAGAEQFF. The CDR3 DNA is TGTGCCAGCAGCTTATTAGCGGGAGCTGAGCAGTTCTTC.

With regard to this clone: One junction end does not reproduce the germline sequence, and a read error may be involved. The genes are TRBV7-9 and TRBJ1-1; 8 bases are shared with TRBD1. Germline V gene lookup returns CDR1 SEHNR and CDR2 FQNEAQ (reference sequence). CDR3 size: 13 residues. CDR3 nucleotide sequence: TGTTCCAGCAGCTTAGGAGGTCAGGGGGCAACTTTCTTT. Protein: CSSSLGGQGATFF.

The chain recombines TRBV27 with TRBJ1-5; 12 nucleotides agree with TRBD1. The V gene's germline CDR1 is MNHEY and CDR2 SMNVEV (reference sequence). This CDR3 has 15 residues. The ends lost 6 bases at V and 6 bases at J; junction bases unmatched: 6. The CDR3 DNA reads TGTGCCAGCAGAACCGGGACAGGGGGCAGTCAGCCCCAGCATTTT. Protein product: CASRTGTGGSQPQHF.

The chain links TRBV5-4 to TRBJ1-1; perhaps TRBD1 as D (6 bases). CDR3 length equals 16 residues. Trimming took 4 bases from V and 2 from J, leaving 18 bases between them. Germline V CDR1 and CDR2: SGHNT, YYREEE (reference sequence). CDR3 in DNA: TGTGCCAGCAGCCCTGGACAGAAATCTTTCAACACTGAAGCTTTCTTT. Its protein product is CASSPGQKSFNTEAFF.

This sequence joins TRBV4-1 and TRBJ2-1, with 8 positions matching TRBD2. Trimming took 4 bases from V and 4 from J; bases not matched to a gene: 6. Germline-derived CDR1 and CDR2 are MGHRA and YSYEKL. CDR3 length: 15 residues. The CDR3, as DNA: TGCGCCAGCAGCCTATTAGCGGGAACATACAATGAGCAGTTCTTC. Encoded protein: CASSLLAGTYNEQFF.

This clone was seen once. This chain connects TRBV7-9 to TRBJ2-1; possibly TRBD1 for D (7 bases). In germline, CDR1 is SEHNR, CDR2 FQNEAQ (reference sequence). CDR3 length: 14 amino acids. The V end was cut by 4 bases, the J end by 7 bases, with 14 bases between. As DNA, the CDR3 is TGTGCCAGCAGCTCAGGGGGACTGACTAATGAGCAGTTCTTC. Translating it yields CASSSGGLTNEQFF.